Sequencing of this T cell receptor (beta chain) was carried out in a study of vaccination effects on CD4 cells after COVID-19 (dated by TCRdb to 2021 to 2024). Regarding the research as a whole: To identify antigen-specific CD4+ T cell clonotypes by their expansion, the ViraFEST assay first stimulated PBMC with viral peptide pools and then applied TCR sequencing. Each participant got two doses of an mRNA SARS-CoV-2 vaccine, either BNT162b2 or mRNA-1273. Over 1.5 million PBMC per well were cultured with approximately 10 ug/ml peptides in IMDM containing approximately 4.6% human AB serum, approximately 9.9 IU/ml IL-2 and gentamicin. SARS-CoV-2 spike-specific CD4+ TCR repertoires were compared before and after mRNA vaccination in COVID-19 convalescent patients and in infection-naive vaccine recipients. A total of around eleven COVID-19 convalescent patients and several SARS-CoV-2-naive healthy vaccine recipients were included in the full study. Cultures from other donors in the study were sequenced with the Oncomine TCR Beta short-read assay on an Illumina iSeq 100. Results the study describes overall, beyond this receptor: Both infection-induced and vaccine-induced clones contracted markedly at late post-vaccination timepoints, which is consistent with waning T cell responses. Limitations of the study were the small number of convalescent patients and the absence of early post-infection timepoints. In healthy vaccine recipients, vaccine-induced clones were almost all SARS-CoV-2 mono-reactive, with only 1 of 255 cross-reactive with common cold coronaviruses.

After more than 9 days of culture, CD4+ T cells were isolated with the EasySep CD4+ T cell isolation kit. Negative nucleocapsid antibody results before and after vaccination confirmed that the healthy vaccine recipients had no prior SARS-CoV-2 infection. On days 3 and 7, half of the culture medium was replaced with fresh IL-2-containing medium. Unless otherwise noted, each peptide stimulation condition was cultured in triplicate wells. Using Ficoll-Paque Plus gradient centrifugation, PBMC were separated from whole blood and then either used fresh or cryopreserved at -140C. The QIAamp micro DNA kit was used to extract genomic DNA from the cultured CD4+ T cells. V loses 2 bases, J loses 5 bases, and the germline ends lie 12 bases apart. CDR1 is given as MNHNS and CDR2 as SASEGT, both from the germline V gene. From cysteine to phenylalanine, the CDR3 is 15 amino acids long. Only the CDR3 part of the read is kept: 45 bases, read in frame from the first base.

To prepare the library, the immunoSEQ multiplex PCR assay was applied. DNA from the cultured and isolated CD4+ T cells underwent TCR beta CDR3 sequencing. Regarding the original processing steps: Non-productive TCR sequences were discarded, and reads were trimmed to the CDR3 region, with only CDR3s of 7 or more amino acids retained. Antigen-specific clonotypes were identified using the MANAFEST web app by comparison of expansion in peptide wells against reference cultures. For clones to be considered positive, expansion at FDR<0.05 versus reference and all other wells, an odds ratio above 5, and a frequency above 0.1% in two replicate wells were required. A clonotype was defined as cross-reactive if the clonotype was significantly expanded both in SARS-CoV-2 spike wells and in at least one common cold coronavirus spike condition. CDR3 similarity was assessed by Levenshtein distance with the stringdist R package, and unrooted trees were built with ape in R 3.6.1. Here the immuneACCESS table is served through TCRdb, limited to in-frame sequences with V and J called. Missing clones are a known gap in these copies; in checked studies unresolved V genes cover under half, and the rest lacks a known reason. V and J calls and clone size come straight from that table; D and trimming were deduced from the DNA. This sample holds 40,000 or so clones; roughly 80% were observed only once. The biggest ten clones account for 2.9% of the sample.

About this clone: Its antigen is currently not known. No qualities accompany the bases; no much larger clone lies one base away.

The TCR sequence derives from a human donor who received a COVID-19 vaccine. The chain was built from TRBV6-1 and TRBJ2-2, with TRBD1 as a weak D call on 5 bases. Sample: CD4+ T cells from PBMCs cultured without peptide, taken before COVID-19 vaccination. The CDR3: CASSETPGWTGELFF. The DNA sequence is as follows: TGTGCCAGCAGTGAAACACCAGGGTGGACCGGGGAGCTGTTTTTT.